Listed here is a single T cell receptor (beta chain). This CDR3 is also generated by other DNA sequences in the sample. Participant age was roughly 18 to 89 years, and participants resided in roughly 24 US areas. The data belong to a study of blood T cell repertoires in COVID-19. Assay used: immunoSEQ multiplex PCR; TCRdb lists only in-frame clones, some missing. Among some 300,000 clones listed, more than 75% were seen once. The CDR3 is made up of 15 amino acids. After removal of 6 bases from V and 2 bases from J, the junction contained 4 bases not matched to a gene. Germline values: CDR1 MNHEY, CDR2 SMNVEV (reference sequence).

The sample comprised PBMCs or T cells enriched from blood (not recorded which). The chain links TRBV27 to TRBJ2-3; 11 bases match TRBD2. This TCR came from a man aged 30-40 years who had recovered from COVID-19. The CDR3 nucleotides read TGTGCCAGCAGCCTAGCGGGGGGAATCACAGATACGCAGTATTTT. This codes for CASSLAGGITDTQYF.